A single sample is the source of the 2 T cell receptor beta chains below, sequenced in a study of T cell responses to AZD1222 COVID-19 vaccine. The protocol was immunoSEQ multiplex PCR, while the TCRdb copy is restricted to in-frame clones and leaves out a portion. Here the sample spans fewer than 150,000 clones, 85% to 95% being singletons. Sequencing was performed on peripheral blood, taken on day 0 of AZD1222 vaccination. Receptors originate from an adult in good health.

V gene TRBV14 combines with J gene TRBJ2-5; no reliable D call. Germline loops: CDR1 SGHDN, CDR2 FVKESK. The CDR3 is made up of 12 amino acids. The germline V and J ends were trimmed by 5 bases and 5 bases, with 9 bases remaining between them. The chain's CDR3 is CASSWSLETQYF. In DNA form, the CDR3 reads TGTGCCAGCAGCTGGTCTCTGGAGACCCAGTACTTC.

The chain recombines TRBV2 with TRBJ1-2, with D possibly being TRBD1 (6 bases). V shed 6 bases and J shed 4 bases, with 15 bases lying between them. The CDR3 sequence is 14 residues long. Germline CDR1 SNHLY, CDR2 FYNNEI. The CDR3 DNA follows: TGTGCCAGCAGGCGGGGGCGACAGGTCTATGGCTACACCTTC. As protein: CASRRGRQVYGYTF.